Described below is a single T cell receptor (beta chain) sequence and its context. The data originate from a study of blood T cell repertoires in COVID-19. As for the study in general: The United States, Italy and Spain were the sources of the acute and convalescent COVID-19 samples. Nucleic acid was either cDNA or gDNA, and it came from T cells, B-cell-depleted T cells, or PBMCs.

The V and J ends lost 0 bases and 0 bases respectively, with 8 bases between them. CDR3 length: 15 residues. CDR1 is LGHNA, CDR2 YSLEER, per germline. Per the authors' pipeline: From reference gene primer amplification, estimates of nucleated cell counts were derived. The table came from immunoSEQ multiplex PCR; TCRdb's copy has only in-frame clones and leaves some out. D and trimming come from the DNA, and the V and J calls and clone size come from that table. The table has 350,000 to 400,000 clones, 90% seen once. This clonotype originated in a man between 18 and 29 years old with active or convalescent COVID-19. The chain links TRBV4-3 to TRBJ1-1; D gene uncertain. Sequencing was done on a sample of peripheral blood. The CDR3 nucleotides are TGCGCCAGCAGCCAAGATCTATCCCTGAACACTGAAGCTTTCTTT. Its translation: CASSQDLSLNTEAFF.